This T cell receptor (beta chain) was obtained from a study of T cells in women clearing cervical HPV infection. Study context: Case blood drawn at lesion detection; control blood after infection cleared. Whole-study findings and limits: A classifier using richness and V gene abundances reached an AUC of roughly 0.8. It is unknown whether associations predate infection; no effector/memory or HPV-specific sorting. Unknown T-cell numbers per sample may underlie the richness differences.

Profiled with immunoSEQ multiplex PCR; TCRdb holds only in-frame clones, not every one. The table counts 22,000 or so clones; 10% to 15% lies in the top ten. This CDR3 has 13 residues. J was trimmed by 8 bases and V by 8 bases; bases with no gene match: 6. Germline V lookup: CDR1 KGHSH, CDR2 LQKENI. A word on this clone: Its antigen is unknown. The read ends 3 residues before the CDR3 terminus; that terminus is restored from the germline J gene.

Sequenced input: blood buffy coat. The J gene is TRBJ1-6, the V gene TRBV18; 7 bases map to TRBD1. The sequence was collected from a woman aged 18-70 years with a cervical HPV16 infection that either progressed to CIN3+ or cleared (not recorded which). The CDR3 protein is CASTTGLDSPLHF. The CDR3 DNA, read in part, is TGTGCCAGCACGACAGGGTTAGATTCACCC.